The rows below give T cell receptor beta chains drawn from one sample of a study of vaccination and CD4 T cells after COVID-19. TCRdb fed the PCR reads into MiXCR, producing one record per CDR3 protein. The sample contains around 10,000 distinct CDR3 sequences, roughly 32% of which appear only once. The antigens of these receptors remain unknown. Sequencing was performed on CD4+ T cells from blood, cultured in vitro. These receptors all stem from a human donor in good health. CDR3s include the opening cysteine and the closing phenylalanine or tryptophan. A D gene is named only where the DNA matches it firmly. Clone size, where shown, is once, few, many, or a class for clones that have expanded.

V gene: TRBV20-1; D gene: .; J gene: TRBJ1-5; clone size: .; CDR3 protein: CSASQAGGFNQPQHF; CDR3 DNA: TGCAGTGCTTCCCAGGCAGGTGGCTTCAATCAGCCCCAGCATTTT
V gene: TRBV7-6; D gene: TRBD1; J gene: TRBJ1-6; clone size: few; CDR3 protein: CASSSGQINSPLHF; CDR3 DNA: TGTGCCAGCAGCTCGGGACAGATTAATTCACCCCTCCACTTT
V gene: TRBV24-1; D gene: TRBD2; J gene: TRBJ2-3; clone size: .; CDR3 protein: CATSDLPSGRASDTQYF; CDR3 DNA: TGTGCCACCAGTGATTTGCCTAGCGGGAGGGCCTCAGATACGCAGTATTTT
V gene: TRBV4-1; D gene: TRBD2; J gene: TRBJ2-3; clone size: .; CDR3 protein: CASSNRLAGGSDTQYF; CDR3 DNA: TGCGCCAGCAGCAATAGACTAGCGGGAGGGTCAGATACGCAGTATTTT
V gene: TRBV25-1; D gene: .; J gene: TRBJ2-3; clone size: few; CDR3 protein: CASSASGTYTDTQYF; CDR3 DNA: TGTGCCAGCAGTGCGTCCGGGACCTACACAGATACGCAGTATTTT
V gene: TRBV1; D gene: .; J gene: TRBJ2-5; clone size: .; CDR3 protein: CTSSQEGVPGRSETQYF; CDR3 DNA: TGCACCAGCAGCCAAGAGGGAGTACCGGGACGCTCGGAGACCCAGTACTTC
V gene: TRBV9; D gene: TRBD1; J gene: TRBJ1-5; clone size: .; CDR3 protein: CASSAGTGSQPQHF; CDR3 DNA: TGTGCCAGCAGCGCCGGGACAGGGAGTCAGCCCCAGCATTTT
V gene: TRBV7-2; D gene: .; J gene: TRBJ2-1; clone size: once; CDR3 protein: CASSLAALRNEQFF; CDR3 DNA: TGTGCCAGCAGCTTAGCTGCCCTTAGGAATGAGCAGTTCTTC
V gene: TRBV20-1; D gene: TRBD2; J gene: TRBJ2-7; clone size: few; CDR3 protein: CSARALAGVWAEQYF; CDR3 DNA: TGCAGTGCTAGAGCACTAGCGGGAGTTTGGGCCGAGCAGTACTTC
V gene: TRBV20-1; D gene: .; J gene: TRBJ1-2; clone size: .; CDR3 protein: CSASPVLENGYTF; CDR3 DNA: TGCAGTGCTAGCCCCGTGCTGGAGAATGGCTACACCTTC
V gene: TRBV6-5; D gene: .; J gene: TRBJ2-7; clone size: .; CDR3 protein: CASSYSHLDGQYF; CDR3 DNA: TGTGCCAGCAGTTACTCGCATTTAGACGGGCAGTACTTC